This T cell receptor beta chain was observed in a study of cytomegalovirus exposure and HLA in healthy donors. Findings of the study overall: The study flagged approximately 180 TCR beta chains as cytomegalovirus-associated. According to a subsequent analysis, TCR clusters identified in the first cohort showed a tendency to co-occur across the approximately 120 validation repertoires. Reportedly, cytomegalovirus status was diagnosed with high sensitivity and specificity. In vitro testing confirmed a few CMV-associated chains as specific for CMV antigens.

Generated by immunoSEQ multiplex PCR, the TCRdb table keeps only in-frame clones and is missing some. The profile shows 70,000 to 75,000 clones, around 94% of them singletons. A note on this clone: The target antigen is unknown.

What was sequenced was PBMCs. This sequence was found in a woman under 30 in good health and CMV-seropositive.

The CDR3, as DNA: TGTGCCAGCAGTTGCGCTCCGGGACATGACACCGGGGAGCTGTTTTTT. Residues: CASSCAPGHDTGELFF. The chain carries TRBV6-7 and TRBJ2-2, with D possibly matching TRBD1 (6 bases). TRBV6-7 is designated an ORF whose function remains uncertain. V was trimmed by 4 bases and J by 3 bases, leaving 15 bases between them. CDR3 length: 16 residues.